Below, 8 T cell receptor beta chains from the same sample are listed, as sequenced in a study of OX40 agonist ivuxolimab in advanced cancers. Only in-frame clones appear in the TCRdb table, and some are missing; sequencing was by immunoSEQ multiplex PCR. Of approximately 120,000 clones listed, just under 95% are singletons. Sequencing used CD4+ or CD8+ T cells sorted from blood, obtained in a trial of the OX40 agonist ivuxolimab. These receptors all come from an adult with an advanced solid tumor such as melanoma, head and neck, liver or kidney cancer.

CDR3 sequence: CASSFLRGTGPIAYEQYF. In DNA, the CDR3 is TGTGCCAGCAGCTTCCTCCGGGGAACGGGACCCATCGCGTACGAGCAGTACTTC. The chain joins TRBV11-2 to TRBJ2-7, with D perhaps being TRBD1 or TRBD2 (5 bases each). The V end lost 3 bases, the J end lost 4 bases, and 25 bases lay between the germline ends. Germline V gives CDR1 SGHAT, CDR2 FQNNGV. The length of the CDR3 is 18 residues.

This chain connects TRBV19 to TRBJ2-7, with a tentative D call TRBD1 (6 bases). Trimming shortened V by 4 bases and J by 3 bases, and 13 bases separated the two germline ends. Germline CDR1 reads LNHDA; CDR2 reads SQIVND (reference sequence). CDR3 size: 14 residues. The CDR3 spells CASSRGRGYYEQYF. For the CDR3, the DNA is TGTGCCAGTAGTAGGGGGCGCGGGTACTACGAGCAGTACTTC.

This clone was counted once. This chain joins TRBV5-1 and TRBJ2-7, with D perhaps TRBD1 (6 bases). The length of the CDR3 is 14 residues. The V and J ends lost 3 bases and 1 base respectively, with 11 bases between them. Germline assignment: CDR1 SGHRS and CDR2 YFSETQ. The CDR3 is CASSSLGQSYEQYF. For the CDR3, the DNA is TGCGCCAGCAGCTCCCTCGGACAGTCCTACGAGCAGTACTTC.

J is TRBJ1-1 and V is TRBV19; D call uncertain. V lost 5 bases and J lost 9, with 16 bases in between. CDR3 length equals 13 residues. The germline V gene has CDR1 LNHDA and CDR2 SQIVND (reference sequence). As DNA, the CDR3 is TGTGCCAGTAGTTCTGGACGGGATCGGAAAGCTTTCTTT. Encoded protein: CASSSGRDRKAFF.

The chain joins TRBV7-6 to TRBJ2-1, with D possibly TRBD2 on 6 matching bases. The CDR3 totals 17 residues. The V and J ends lost 5 bases and 4 bases respectively, with 21 bases between them. The germline gives CDR1 SGHVS, CDR2 FNYEAQ. The CDR3 DNA reads TGTGCCAGCAGCCCCCCCCCGGTGGAGCGGGTATACAATGAGCAGTTCTTC. Its protein product is CASSPPPVERVYNEQFF.

The V call is TRBV11-3, the J call TRBJ1-2, with 12 nucleotides matching TRBD1. V lost 5 bases to trimming and J lost 3 bases; unmatched junction nucleotides: 13. Germline V gene sequence: CDR1 SGHNT, CDR2 YENEEA. CDR3 length: 18 residues. CDR3 amino acids: CASSTTWDRGHIDYGYTF. Here the CDR3 DNA reads TGTGCCAGCAGCACTACCTGGGACAGGGGGCATATTGACTATGGCTACACCTTC. Full variable domain (outside the CDR3, taken from reference TRBV11-3 and TRBJ1-2): EAGVVQSPRYKIIEKKQPVAFWCNPISGHNTLYWYLQNLGQGPELLIRYENEEAVDDSQLPKDRFSAERLKGVDSTLKIQPAELGDSAVYLCASSTTWDRGHIDYGYTFGSGTRLTVV.

V and J are TRBV18 and TRBJ2-1; D possibly corresponds to TRBD2 (6 bases). Germline assignment: CDR1 KGHSH and CDR2 LQKENI. The CDR3 runs to 12 residues. V was cut by 1 base and J by 15 bases, with 13 bases left in between. In DNA form, the CDR3 reads TGTGCCAGCTCACCACGGGACTCCGAGGGGTTCTTC. Encoded protein: CASSPRDSEGFF.

V and J are TRBV6-5 and TRBJ2-3; D not certain. The CDR3 spans 11 residues. From germline, CDR1 is MNHEY and CDR2 SVGAGI. V was pared by 5 bases and J by 5 bases, with 5 bases between. The CDR3 sequence: CASSHGDTQYF. Here the CDR3 DNA reads TGTGCCAGCAGTCACGGAGATACGCAGTATTTT.